This is a list of T cell receptor beta chains from one sample in a study of brain T cells in children with intractable seizures. Profiling relied on immunoSEQ multiplex PCR, and the TCRdb table lists in-frame clones only, not all of them. The sample comprises about 76,000 clones, under 95% of which are singletons, and around 1.4% rests with the top ten. Source: peripheral blood, taken at surgery. The receptors shown here come from a boy in the first two years of life with tuberous sclerosis and intractable seizures. Each CDR3 is given with its conserved first and last residue. D genes are given only for firm matches. Rows give clone size only sometimes, using once, few, many, or a class for an expanded clone.

J | V | size | D | CDR3 | DNA
TRBJ2-7 | TRBV18 | - | TRBD1 | CASSPPFRDRTYYEQYF | TGTGCCAGCTCACCACCCTTCCGGGACAGGACCTACTACGAGCAGTACTTC
TRBJ1-1 | TRBV11-2 | - | TRBD1 | CASSLQGATEAFF | TGTGCCAGCAGTCTACAGGGGGCGACTGAAGCTTTCTTT
TRBJ2-7 | TRBV5-1 | - | TRBD1 | CASSLDRTGYEQYF | TGCGCCAGCAGCTTGGACAGGACAGGGTACGAGCAGTACTTC
TRBJ2-2 | TRBV30 | - | - | CAQWGNTGELFF | TGTGCCCAATGGGGGAACACCGGGGAGCTGTTTTTT
TRBJ2-3 | TRBV3-1/TRBV3-2 | - | TRBD2 | CASSQLTSPRPDTQYF | TGTGCCAGCAGCCAATTGACTAGCCCGAGGCCAGATACGCAGTATTTT
TRBJ2-5 | TRBV7-2 | - | - | CASSSSGEGETQYF | TGTGCCAGCAGCTCTTCGGGGGAAGGTGAGACCCAGTACTTC
TRBJ2-7 | TRBV5-1 | - | TRBD1 | CASSLDSRTGERYEQYF | TGCGCCAGCAGCTTGGATTCTAGGACAGGGGAGCGCTACGAGCAGTACTTC
TRBJ2-1 | TRBV5-5 | - | - | CASSSMSGSKYNEQFF | TGTGCCAGCAGCTCAATGTCAGGATCTAAGTACAATGAGCAGTTCTTC
TRBJ1-2 | TRBV9 | - | TRBD1 | CASSALGRGRFYGYTF | TGTGCCAGCAGCGCCTTAGGCAGGGGGCGGTTCTATGGCTACACCTTC
TRBJ1-1 | TRBV30 | - | - | CANQMAGVFLEAFF | TGTGCCAACCAGATGGCAGGGGTGTTCCTTGAAGCTTTCTTT
TRBJ1-1 | TRBV15 | - | - | CATSSITQGNTEAFF | TGTGCCACCAGCAGTATAACACAAGGAAACACTGAAGCTTTCTTT
TRBJ1-2 | TRBV9 | - | TRBD1 | CASSVVPGQGNGYTF | TGTGCCAGCAGCGTAGTTCCGGGACAGGGAAATGGCTACACCTTC
TRBJ2-1 | TRBV4-2 | - | TRBD2 | CASSQVTGTSRPRRYNEQFF | TGTGCCAGCAGCCAAGTTACCGGGACTAGCCGGCCGCGACGGTACAATGAGCAGTTCTTC
TRBJ2-2 | TRBV2 | - | TRBD1 | CASDREGSAGGRAGELFF | TGTGCCAGCGACCGTGAGGGGAGTGCAGGGGGTAGAGCCGGGGAGCTGTTTTTT
TRBJ2-7 | TRBV19 | - | TRBD1 | CASTQNRGIGYEQYF | TGTGCCAGTACACAGAACAGGGGAATAGGGTACGAGCAGTACTTC
TRBJ2-5 | TRBV7-2 | few | - | CASSPSETQYF | TGTGCCAGCAGCCCTTCGGAGACCCAGTACTTC
TRBJ1-2 | TRBV7-9 | - | TRBD1 | CASSLGPGGDYGYTF | TGTGCCAGCAGCTTAGGACCAGGGGGCGACTATGGCTACACCTTC
TRBJ2-7 | TRBV7-2 | - | - | CASSSRTREDYEQYF | TGTGCCAGCAGCTCCCGGACCAGGGAAGACTACGAGCAGTACTTC
TRBJ2-4 | TRBV7-9 | - | - | CASSLGGRSKNIQYF | TGTGCCAGCAGCTTAGGGGGGAGATCCAAAAACATTCAGTACTTC
TRBJ2-2 | TRBV7-8 | few | - | CASSWGYTGELFF | TGTGCCAGCAGCTGGGGCTACACCGGGGAGCTGTTTTTT
TRBJ2-4 | TRBV5-1 | - | - | CASSFGSLEATNIQYF | TGCGCCAGCAGCTTTGGTAGTTTAGAGGCCACAAACATTCAGTACTTC
TRBJ2-2 | TRBV19 | - | TRBD2 | CASSLSGGFGGELFF | TGTGCCAGTAGCCTTAGCGGGGGGTTTGGCGGGGAGCTGTTTTTT